Shown below are 8 T cell receptor beta chains from a single sample sequenced in a study of T cells in women clearing cervical HPV infection. Method: immunoSEQ multiplex PCR; TCRdb's copy keeps in-frame clones and lacks some. In total, the table holds around 31,000 clones. Sample: blood buffy coat. The receptors here all came from a woman between 18 and 70 years old with a cervical HPV16 infection that either progressed to CIN3+ or cleared (not recorded which).

The CDR3 region is CSASLTGMNTEAFF. The covered CDR3 bases are TGCAGTGCTAGCCTGACAGGGATGAACACTGAA. The genes are TRBV20-1 and TRBJ1-1, with 7 bases matching TRBD1. The read terminates 3 residues before the CDR3 end, so the remaining end is supplied by the germline J gene. Looked up from germline, CDR1 is DFQATT and CDR2 is SNEGSKA (reference sequence). This CDR3 has 14 amino acids. V was pared by 3 bases and J by 0 bases, with 4 bases of the junction left unmatched.

Details on this clone: From the germline J gene comes the end of the CDR3, since the read stops 3 residues before it. V is TRBV18 and J is TRBJ2-3, with 10 bases identical to TRBD1. The CDR3 has 15 amino acids. Looked up from germline, CDR1 is KGHSH and CDR2 is LQKENI. The CDR3 loop is CASSPRGTGVGTQYF. CDR3 bases read: TGTGCCAGCTCACCACGTGGGACAGGGGTTGGGACG.

Of note for this clone: The read ends 3 residues before the CDR3 terminus; that terminus is restored from the germline J gene. The rearrangement uses TRBV18 and TRBJ2-7; 7 nucleotides line up with TRBD2. CDR3 length: 14 amino acids. Per the germline V gene, CDR1 is KGHSH and CDR2 is LQKENI. V shed 0 bases and J 4 bases; nucleotides not matched to a gene: 3. The sequenced part of the CDR3 DNA is TGTGCCAGCTCACCACCGACTAGCAAGTACGAG. The encoded protein is CASSPPTSKYE. The entire CDR3 is CASSPPTSKYEQYF.

About this clone: Sequencing ends 3 residues short of the CDR3 end; the germline J gene provides the rest. The gene calls are TRBV4-1 and TRBJ2-3; D remains unclear. V lost 0 bases and J 2 bases, leaving 18 bases between the germline ends. Germline CDR1 reads MGHRA; CDR2 reads YSYEKL. This CDR3 is built from 18 residues. CDR3 bases read: TGCGCCAGCAGCCAAGAAGAAATGAGCGAACCAAACACAGATACG. Translated: CASSQEEMSEPNTDT. The complete CDR3 reads CASSQEEMSEPNTDTQYF.

Concerning this clone itself: The read finishes 3 residues shy of the CDR3 end, and the germline J gene is used to complete it. V and J are TRBV5-1 and TRBJ2-1, with 7 bases that match TRBD2. Germline V gene sequence: CDR1 SGHRS, CDR2 YFSETQ. V was clipped by 1 base and J by 2 bases; unmatched bases: 6. The CDR3 loop spans 16 amino acids. The DNA read from the CDR3 is TGCGCCAGCAGCTTGTACGCGGGACTACCCTACAATGAG. Its protein is CASSLYAGLPYNE. The whole CDR3 sequence reads CASSLYAGLPYNEQFF.

In regard to this clone: The read halts 3 residues ahead of the CDR3 end, with the missing end drawn from the germline J gene. V and J are TRBV7-2 and TRBJ2-1; maybe TRBD2 (5 bases). The V gene lost 5 bases and the J gene lost 1 base, with 12 bases spanning the gap. Germline lookup yields CDR1 SGHTA and CDR2 FQGNSA. The length of the CDR3 is 15 residues. This chain's CDR3 is CASSRTSGSYNEQFF. Incomplete CDR3 DNA: TGTGCCAGCAGCCGCACAAGCGGTTCCTACAATGAG. Full variable domain (rest looked up from reference TRBV7-2 and TRBJ2-1): GAGVSQSPSNKVTEKGKDVELRCDPISGHTALYWYRQSLGQGLEFLIYFQGNSAPDKSGLPSDRFSAERTGGSVSTLTIQRTQQEDSAVYLCASSRTSGSYNEQFFGPGTRLTVL.

Notes on this clone: The CDR3 end is not reached by the read, which stops 3 residues before it; the germline J gene fills it in. The genes are TRBV5-4 and TRBJ1-2; D might be TRBD1 (6 bases). The CDR3 totals 14 residues. V shed 4 bases and J shed 5 bases, with 15 bases lying between them. Germline assignment: CDR1 SGHNT and CDR2 YYREEE (reference sequence). The CDR3 DNA, read in part, is TGTGCCAGCAGCGACGTCAAACAGGGATATGGC. It codes for CASSDVKQGYG. The full CDR3 is CASSDVKQGYGYTF. Filled out from reference TRBV5-4 and TRBJ1-2, the complete variable domain reads ETGVTQSPTHLIKTRGQQVTLRCSSQSGHNTVSWYQQALGQGPQFIFQYYREEENGRGNFPPRFSGLQFPNYSSELNVNALELDDSALYLCASSDVKQGYGYTFGSGTRLTVV.

The CDR3: CASSQDRVGSYEAFF. Partial CDR3 DNA: TGTGCCAGCAGCCAAGACAGGGTTGGATCCTACGAG. The V gene is TRBV7-9, the J gene TRBJ1-1; the match to TRBD1 covers 7 bases. The CDR3 end falls 3 residues outside the read, so it is completed with the germline J gene. Germline V gene sequence: CDR1 SEHNR, CDR2 FQNEAQ (reference sequence). The CDR3 runs to 15 residues.